This TCR beta chain was sequenced for a study of cytomegalovirus exposure and HLA in healthy donors. Study conclusions and caveats: The classifier was said to identify cytomegalovirus status with high specificity and sensitivity. Analysis performed later found 16,000 or so TCR beta sequences associated with HLA alleles at 0.05 false discovery rate. An analysis that came later showed most CMV-associated TCR beta chains appearing HLA-restricted.

In germline, CDR1 is SQVTM, CDR2 ANQGSEA. The CDR3 has 10 amino acids. V lost 6 bases to trimming and J lost 6 bases, with 5 bases between them. A word on this clone: No antigen is known for it.

In the PCR, 60 Vbeta and 13 Jbeta primers were used. Assay: immunoSEQ multiplex PCR; the TCRdb copy retains only in-frame clones and omits some. The sample lists approximately 150,000 clones, 75% to 85% occurring once. Sample: PBMCs. The clonotype was recovered from a woman between 50 and 59 years old in good health and CMV-seropositive. This chain uses TRBV29-1 with TRBJ2-2; D remains ambiguous. The CDR3: CSVESGELFF. In DNA, the CDR3 is TGCAGCGTCGAGTCCGGGGAGCTGTTTTTT.